These 7 T cell receptor beta chains were all obtained from the same sample, sequenced in a study of CD8+ T cells in alopecia areata. Sorting of the five patients' CD4+ cells gave CD25+CD127- cells as the output. cDNA prepared by RNA extraction and subsequent reverse transcription served as the template for sequencing. Assay used: immunoSEQ multiplex PCR; TCRdb lists only in-frame clones, some missing. This sample has some 14,000 clones, with roughly 61% found just once. Input material: CD4+ Tregs sorted from blood. These TCRs come from a human donor with alopecia areata.

This clone was seen more than once but under ten times. The chain combines TRBV5-4 with TRBJ1-2, with D possibly being TRBD1 (5 bases). Trimming stripped 3 bases from V and 3 bases from J, with 12 bases between. This CDR3 is built from 14 residues. Germline loops: CDR1 SGHNT, CDR2 YYREEE (reference sequence). The CDR3 DNA follows: TGTGCCAGCAGCTACCCTGGGGGGGACTATGGCTACACCTTC. Protein sequence: CASSYPGGDYGYTF.

This clone was seen a handful of times. The chain combines TRBV19 with TRBJ2-1; a weak D match, TRBD1 (6 bases). The germline gives CDR1 LNHDA, CDR2 SQIVND (reference sequence). This CDR3 comprises 14 residues. V dropped 5 bases and J dropped 8 bases, with 16 bases sitting between them. The CDR3: CASSARGSRDEQFF. The CDR3 region has the DNA TGTGCCAGTAGTGCGAGGGGGAGCCGCGATGAGCAGTTCTTC.

This clone was seen only a few times. J is TRBJ2-1 and V is TRBV4-1; 14 bases align to TRBD2. This CDR3 spans 17 amino acids. Germline V gives CDR1 MGHRA, CDR2 YSYEKL. The V segment lost 1 base and the J segment 7 bases; nucleotides outside the gene matches: 6. The CDR3 DNA follows: TGCGCCAGCAGCCAAGTGGGGGGACTAGCGGGAGTGAATGAGCAGTTCTTC. Its translation is CASSQVGGLAGVNEQFF.

The gene calls are TRBV6-5 and TRBJ2-5; 8 positions match TRBD2. With V trimmed by 6 bases and J by 5 bases, 5 bases remained unmatched. CDR1 is MNHEY, CDR2 SVGAGI, per germline. The CDR3 spans 13 residues. DNA for the CDR3: TGTGCCAGCAGAGGAGCGGGAGAGGAGACCCAGTACTTC. Protein: CASRGAGEETQYF.

This clone is medium-sized (0.01 to 0.1%) in the sample. The same CDR3 is also encoded by other DNA sequences in this sample. This chain uses TRBV28 with TRBJ2-5; 10 bases fit TRBD2. J gave up 10 bases and V 4 bases, and 6 bases lay outside the gene matches. The CDR3 runs to 13 residues. Germline V gene sequence: CDR1 MDHEN, CDR2 SYDVKM. The CDR3 nucleotides are TGTGCCAGCAGTTCAACTAGCGGGGTCCGCCAGTACTTC. It codes for CASSSTSGVRQYF.

This clone showed up just a few times. The chain has TRBV28 and TRBJ1-2; D unclear. Looked up from germline, CDR1 is MDHEN and CDR2 is SYDVKM. The CDR3 is 11 residues long. Trimming shortened V by 5 bases and J by 1 base, and 2 bases separated the two germline ends. The CDR3, as DNA: TGTGCCAGCAGTGGTAACTATGGCTACACCTTC. Translated: CASSGNYGYTF.

This clone turned up a few times. The rearrangement uses TRBV14 and TRBJ1-2, with unresolved D. The CDR3 runs 14 residues. Germline V gene sequence: CDR1 SGHDN, CDR2 FVKESK. V dropped 0 bases and J dropped 8 bases, with 13 bases sitting between them. The CDR3 DNA follows: TGTGCCAGCAGCCAAGAGATCACCGACGGGGGCTACACCTTC. Translating gives CASSQEITDGGYTF.